The 23 T cell receptor beta chains reported below all come from one sample, sequenced in a study of blood T cells in healthy people across ages. Alongside a J-beta primer mix, a sample-barcoded 5' primer served in a second PCR lasting about 7 to 12 cycles. In TCRdb, the 5' RACE reads were re-called with MiXCR into one record per CDR3 protein. The repertoire consists of a few hundred thousand distinct CDR3 sequences, with 27% occurring once and the leading ten covering 3% to 4.5%. The same data also went into a second study, on T cells of mothers and their children.

Input material: blood. These receptors were obtained from a boy aged 2-15 years in good health.

This clonotype was detected only a few times. The V call is TRBV7-2, the J call TRBJ2-1, with a weak D call TRBD2 (5 bases). There are 15 residues in the CDR3. In germline, CDR1 is SGHTA, CDR2 FQGNSA. The V end was cut by 5 bases, the J end by 0 bases, with 11 bases between. The chain's CDR3 is CASSEEGSSYNEQFF. The CDR3 nucleotides are TGTGCCAGCAGCGAGGAAGGGAGCTCCTACAATGAGCAGTTCTTC.

The chain employs TRBV12-3 or TRBV12-4 and TRBJ2-1; 11 bases map to TRBD2. The DNA end is a closer match to TRBJ2-7, so the J assignment may be wrong. The CDR3 covers 14 residues. The CDR3, as DNA: TGTGCCAGCAGGACTAGCGGGGTCACCTACGAGCAGTACTTC. It encodes CASRTSGVTYEQYF.

This clonotype has more than one count but fewer than ten. V usage is TRBV6-2 or TRBV6-3 and J usage is TRBJ2-2, with D perhaps matching TRBD2 (6 bases). The germline CDR1 and CDR2 sequences are MNHEY and SVGEGT. The V end lost 6 bases, the J end lost 0 bases, and 11 bases lay between the germline ends. This CDR3 comprises 15 residues. CDR3 amino acids: CASSPGTSNTGELFF. The DNA of the CDR3 is TGTGCCAGCAGCCCCGGGACTTCGAACACCGGGGAGCTGTTTTTT.

The genes are TRBV29-1 and TRBJ1-2, with 11 nucleotides matching TRBD1. Germline V CDR1 and CDR2: SQVTM, ANQGSEA. The junction had 7 bases not matched to a gene; V was cut back by 3 bases and J by 7 bases. This CDR3 region has 14 residues. CDR3 sequence: CSVDPRGQGGGYTF. CDR3 DNA: TGCAGCGTTGACCCAAGGGGACAGGGGGGTGGCTACACCTTC.

The chain joins TRBV29-1 to TRBJ1-2; 7 positions match TRBD1. CDR1 is SQVTM and CDR2 is ANQGSEA in the germline V gene. Trimming took 5 bases from V and 6 from J; bases not matched to a gene: 9. This CDR3 has 13 residues. The CDR3 sequence: CSVTRQGGDGYTF. CDR3 nucleotides: TGCAGCGTTACGAGACAGGGAGGCGATGGCTACACCTTC.

V usage is TRBV7-2 and J usage is TRBJ2-5, with TRBD2 matching over 7 bases. The V gene's germline CDR1 is SGHTA and CDR2 FQGNSA. With 1 base clipped from V and 3 bases from J, the junction kept 14 bases outside the gene matches. This CDR3 is built from 18 residues. The CDR3 region has the DNA TGTGCCAGCAGCTTAGGGGGGAGGGCCTATGCAGGGAAAGAGACCCAGTACTTC. It translates to CASSLGGRAYAGKETQYF.

The J gene is TRBJ2-7, the V gene TRBV3-1; TRBD1 aligns across 9 bases. Germline values: CDR1 LGHDT, CDR2 YNNKEL (reference sequence). Trimming cost V 4 bases and J 5 bases; bases outside gene matches: 9. The CDR3 contains 15 residues. For the CDR3, the DNA is TGTGCCAGCAGCCTTACCTACAGGGGGCCACACGAGCAGTACTTC. The encoded protein is CASSLTYRGPHEQYF.

In its sample, this clonotype was seen a few times. V is TRBV7-6 and J is TRBJ2-5; TRBD2 aligns across 11 bases. The CDR3 contains 16 residues. V trimming: 4 bases; J trimming: 5 bases; junction bases outside the gene matches: 9. Germline V gene data show CDR1 as SGHVS and CDR2 as FNYEAQ. DNA for the CDR3: TGTGCCAGCAGCTCGCTAACTAGCGGGAGCGTCGAGACCCAGTACTTC. It codes for CASSSLTSGSVETQYF.

Details on this clonotype: An end of the junction differs from the germline gene, which may be a read error. The chain employs TRBV11-2 and TRBJ2-3; 7 bases are shared with TRBD1. The CDR3 is 15 amino acids. CDR1 is SGHAT and CDR2 is FQNNGV in the germline V gene. This chain's CDR3 is CASRFQGVSTNTQYF. DNA of the CDR3: TGTGCCAGCCGCTTCCAGGGGGTGAGCACAAATACGCAGTATTTT.

The chain uses TRBV27 and TRBJ2-1; D is unresolved. Germline values: CDR1 MNHEY, CDR2 SMNVEV (reference sequence). Between the trimmed V and J ends, which lost 0 bases and 6 bases, there was a span of 6 bases. This CDR3 is built from 13 residues. The CDR3 loop reads CASSLSWGNEQFF. CDR3 DNA sequence: TGTGCCAGCAGTTTATCCTGGGGCAATGAGCAGTTCTTC.

The V call is TRBV2, the J call TRBJ2-5, with D perhaps matching TRBD2 (5 bases). Between the trimmed V and J ends, which lost 6 bases and 4 bases, there was a span of 12 bases. Germline V CDR1 and CDR2: SNHLY, FYNNEI. The CDR3 sequence is 13 residues long. The chain's CDR3 is CASSGLPRETQYF. The CDR3 DNA sequence: TGTGCCAGCAGCGGACTCCCTCGAGAGACCCAGTACTTC.

The chain is built from TRBV7-9 and TRBJ2-5; the match to TRBD2 covers 7 bases. Germline V gene lookup returns CDR1 SEHNR and CDR2 FQNEAQ (reference sequence). The ends lost 8 bases at V and 5 bases at J; junction bases unmatched: 8. This CDR3 is 13 amino acids long. The CDR3 spells CASLRAGVETQYF. In nucleotides, the CDR3 is TGTGCCAGCCTCCGCGCGGGAGTGGAGACCCAGTACTTC.

This clonotype was seen a few times. The chain is built from TRBV15 and TRBJ1-5; D not certain. The V and J ends lost 1 base and 7 bases respectively, with 14 bases between them. CDR3 length equals 15 residues. From germline, CDR1 is LNHNV and CDR2 YYDKDF (reference sequence). DNA of the CDR3: TGTGCCACCAGCAGAGGTAGGCCCCCCAGCCAGCCCCAGCATTTT. This gives the protein CATSRGRPPSQPQHF.

The rearrangement uses TRBV12-3 or TRBV12-4 and TRBJ2-2; the D is unclear. The V and J ends lost 5 bases and 1 base respectively, with 8 bases between them. This CDR3 spans 14 amino acids. Here the CDR3 DNA reads TGTGCCAGCAGTCGAGTAGGGAACACCGGGGAGCTGTTTTTT. It yields the protein CASSRVGNTGELFF.

In the case of this clonotype: Sequence at one end of the junction differs from germline and may be a read error. CDR3 region: CASSEDWGARSPLHF. In nucleotides, the CDR3 is TGTGCCAGCAGCGAAGATTGGGGCGCGAGGTCACCCCTCCACTTT. The rearrangement uses TRBV3-1 and TRBJ1-6, with D perhaps matching TRBD1 (5 bases). The germline V gene has CDR1 LGHDT and CDR2 YNNKEL (reference sequence). This CDR3 spans 15 amino acids.

The chain uses TRBV20-1 and TRBJ2-3, with TRBD2 as a possible D gene (6 bases). Germline V gene lookup returns CDR1 DFQATT and CDR2 SNEGSKA (reference sequence). This CDR3 has 13 amino acids. Between the trimmed V and J ends, which lost 2 bases and 4 bases, there was a span of 10 bases. The CDR3, as DNA: TGCAGTGCTAGAACTCCGGGGGCAGATACGCAGTATTTT. Its translation is CSARTPGADTQYF.

This clonotype appeared a few times. The V and J genes are TRBV9 and TRBJ1-1, with D maybe TRBD1 (5 bases). The CDR3 contains 15 residues. From germline, CDR1 is SGDLS and CDR2 YYNGEE. V gave up 4 bases and J gave up 1 base, with 14 bases separating them. The chain's CDR3 is CASSSTGTSNTEAFF. The CDR3 nucleotides read TGTGCCAGCAGCTCGACCGGGACCTCGAACACTGAAGCTTTCTTT.

This chain links TRBV21-1 with TRBJ2-7; the D segment call TRBD1 is taken from the table without a DNA check. TRBV21-1 is assigned pseudogene status. The CDR3 runs 15 residues. In DNA, the CDR3 is TGTGCCAGCTCGGAGACAGGGCCTGGGGACTACGAGCAGTACTTC. Encoded protein: CASSETGPGDYEQYF.

The J gene is TRBJ2-5, the V gene TRBV5-5; D is unresolved. The DNA end is a closer match to TRBJ2-1, so the J assignment may be wrong. The CDR3 spans 13 residues. The germline V gene encodes CDR1 SGHKS and CDR2 YYEKEE (reference sequence). The CDR3 protein is CASSPSNINEQFF. CDR3 DNA: TGTGCCAGCAGCCCCTCTAATATTAATGAGCAGTTCTTC.

This clonotype was picked up a small number of times. The chain links TRBV20-1 to TRBJ2-7; a possible D gene is TRBD2 (6 bases). CDR1 is DFQATT and CDR2 is SNEGSKA in the germline V gene (reference sequence). V shed 6 bases and J shed 4 bases, with 19 bases lying between them. The CDR3 extends over 14 amino acids. CDR3 DNA: TGCAGTGCGCAAACAATAGCGGACTTATACGAGCAGTACTTC. Its protein is CSAQTIADLYEQYF.

There are a few counts of this clonotype. The chain couples TRBV9 to TRBJ1-4; 7 nucleotides agree with TRBD1. The germline V gene has CDR1 SGDLS and CDR2 YYNGEE. Losses at the gene ends were 4 bases for V and 4 bases for J; bases not matched to a gene: 7. The CDR3 covers 15 residues. CDR3 in DNA: TGTGCCAGCAGCCCGGGGACAGCAGTTAATGAAAAACTGTTTTTT. Translating gives CASSPGTAVNEKLFF.

The rearrangement uses TRBV28 and TRBJ1-1; D gene ambiguous. With 3 bases removed from V and 4 bases from J, the gap between germline ends came to 12 bases. The CDR3 is made up of 14 amino acids. The germline V gene encodes CDR1 MDHEN and CDR2 SYDVKM. The CDR3 region has the DNA TGTGCCAGCAGTTTTCAGACCCGCGGCACTGAAGCTTTCTTT. Encoded protein: CASSFQTRGTEAFF.

The V gene is TRBV7-9, the J gene TRBJ2-5, with 11 positions matching TRBD2. V gave up 5 bases and J gave up 1 base; unmatched junction bases: 12. This CDR3 has 18 amino acids. CDR1 is SEHNR and CDR2 is FQNEAQ in the germline V gene (reference sequence). CDR3 in amino acids: CASSLDATSGGVQETQYF. In DNA, the CDR3 is TGTGCCAGCAGCCTTGATGCTACTAGCGGGGGTGTCCAAGAGACCCAGTACTTC.